These T cell receptor beta chains were read from a single sample in a study of cytomegalovirus exposure and HLA in healthy donors. The repertoire was sequenced with immunoSEQ multiplex PCR; TCRdb's copy has only in-frame clones and lacks some. The sample lists fewer than 250,000 clones; roughly 88% were seen once. Sequences were obtained from PBMCs. All receptors derive from a woman in her 30s in good health and CMV-seropositive. Both conserved end residues are part of each CDR3. D genes are given only for firm matches. Expanded clones get a size class; other rows say once, few or many, or leave the size out.

D gene: NA; V gene: TRBV4-1; CDR3 length: 16; J gene: TRBJ2-5; clone size: NA; CDR3 DNA: TGCGCCAGCAAACGCACCCCCTCCTTCTTATCCGAGACCCAGTACTTC; CDR3 protein: CASKRTPSFLSETQYF
D gene: NA; V gene: TRBV20-1; CDR3 length: 11; J gene: TRBJ2-3; clone size: NA; CDR3 DNA: TGCAGTGCTAGTCATTCTATCGGGGAGTATTTT; CDR3 protein: CSASHSIGEYF
D gene: NA; V gene: TRBV11-3; CDR3 length: 13; J gene: TRBJ1-1; clone size: NA; CDR3 DNA: TGTGCCAGCAGCTTTCGCAGGGACACTGAAGCTTTCTTT; CDR3 protein: CASSFRRDTEAFF
D gene: TRBD2; V gene: TRBV4-2; CDR3 length: 16; J gene: TRBJ2-7; clone size: NA; CDR3 DNA: TGTGCCAGCAGCCAAGGACTAGCGGGCCTGGGCTACGAGCAGTACTTC; CDR3 protein: CASSQGLAGLGYEQYF
D gene: TRBD2; V gene: TRBV10-3; CDR3 length: 15; J gene: TRBJ2-3; clone size: NA; CDR3 DNA: TGTGCCATCAGTGCGGCTAGCGGGAGCACAGATACGCAGTATTTT; CDR3 protein: CAISAASGSTDTQYF
D gene: NA; V gene: TRBV6-1; CDR3 length: 10; J gene: TRBJ1-2; clone size: NA; CDR3 DNA: TGTGCCAGCAGCCGGAATGGCTACACCTTC; CDR3 protein: CASSRNGYTF
D gene: TRBD1; V gene: TRBV27; CDR3 length: 13; J gene: TRBJ1-2; clone size: NA; CDR3 DNA: TGTGCCAGCAGTGTTCAGGGGGCGGGCGGCTACACCTTC; CDR3 protein: CASSVQGAGGYTF
D gene: NA; V gene: TRBV6-1; CDR3 length: 11; J gene: TRBJ1-2; clone size: NA; CDR3 DNA: TGTGCCAGTGTAGGCCCTGAGGGCTACACCTTC; CDR3 protein: CASVGPEGYTF
D gene: TRBD2; V gene: TRBV5-1; CDR3 length: 16; J gene: TRBJ2-3; clone size: NA; CDR3 DNA: TGCGCCAGCACTAGGGGTGGTAGCGGGAGTTCAGATACGCAGTATTTT; CDR3 protein: CASTRGGSGSSDTQYF
D gene: TRBD1; V gene: TRBV4-1; CDR3 length: 15; J gene: TRBJ2-2; clone size: NA; CDR3 DNA: TGCGCCAGCAGCCAAGGACAGGGGACGATCGGGGAGCTGTTTTTT; CDR3 protein: CASSQGQGTIGELFF
D gene: NA; V gene: TRBV7-9; CDR3 length: 15; J gene: TRBJ1-5; clone size: once; CDR3 DNA: TGTGCCAGCAGCTTAGGTAATTCAGACAATCAGCCCCAGCATTTT; CDR3 protein: CASSLGNSDNQPQHF
D gene: NA; V gene: TRBV11-2; CDR3 length: 13; J gene: TRBJ1-2; clone size: NA; CDR3 DNA: TGTGCCAGCAGCTTAACCCAATTCGATGGCTACACCTTC; CDR3 protein: CASSLTQFDGYTF
D gene: TRBD1; V gene: TRBV12-5; CDR3 length: 14; J gene: TRBJ1-2; clone size: NA; CDR3 DNA: TGTGCTAGTGGGGACACCCGGGACAGCTATGGCTACACCTTC; CDR3 protein: CASGDTRDSYGYTF
D gene: NA; V gene: TRBV5-6; CDR3 length: 13; J gene: TRBJ2-5; clone size: NA; CDR3 DNA: TGTGCCAGCAGCTCAGGGGTCCGGGAGACCCAGTACTTC; CDR3 protein: CASSSGVRETQYF
D gene: NA; V gene: TRBV6-5; CDR3 length: 13; J gene: TRBJ2-1; clone size: NA; CDR3 DNA: TGTGCCAGCAGTTACTCGGGAGCTCATGAGCAGTTCTTC; CDR3 protein: CASSYSGAHEQFF
D gene: NA; V gene: TRBV5-8; CDR3 length: 13; J gene: TRBJ1-2; clone size: NA; CDR3 DNA: TGTGCCAGCAGCTTGGTAGGGGCCTATGGCTACACCTTC; CDR3 protein: CASSLVGAYGYTF
D gene: NA; V gene: TRBV28; CDR3 length: 14; J gene: TRBJ1-1; clone size: NA; CDR3 DNA: TGTGCCAGCAGTTTACCCCGGGACGGCGGGCGAGGCTTCTTT; CDR3 protein: CASSLPRDGGRGFF
D gene: TRBD2; V gene: TRBV30; CDR3 length: 15; J gene: TRBJ2-7; clone size: few; CDR3 DNA: TGTGCCTGGAGTGTGAGACTAGCGTTCTCCTACGAGCAGTACTTC; CDR3 protein: CAWSVRLAFSYEQYF
D gene: NA; V gene: TRBV18; CDR3 length: 16; J gene: TRBJ2-7; clone size: NA; CDR3 DNA: TGTGCCAGCTCGCTCGGACCGGGGGGCAACTCCTACGAGCAGTACTTC; CDR3 protein: CASSLGPGGNSYEQYF
D gene: NA; V gene: TRBV5-8; CDR3 length: 16; J gene: TRBJ1-1; clone size: NA; CDR3 DNA: TGTGCCAGCAGCCGGGGGGTCTTCTTGACGAACACTGAAGCTTTCTTT; CDR3 protein: CASSRGVFLTNTEAFF
D gene: NA; V gene: TRBV11-2; CDR3 length: 15; J gene: TRBJ2-7; clone size: NA; CDR3 DNA: TGTGCCAGCAGCTTAGGACTAGATCAGGCCTACGAGCAGTACTTC; CDR3 protein: CASSLGLDQAYEQYF
D gene: NA; V gene: TRBV27; CDR3 length: 14; J gene: TRBJ2-7; clone size: NA; CDR3 DNA: TGTGCCAGCAGCCATCTTAAGCGGAACTACGAGCAGTACTTC; CDR3 protein: CASSHLKRNYEQYF
D gene: NA; V gene: TRBV29-1; CDR3 length: 13; J gene: TRBJ1-1; clone size: NA; CDR3 DNA: TGCAGCGTTGAAGTACATTTGAACACTGAAGCTTTCTTT; CDR3 protein: CSVEVHLNTEAFF
D gene: NA; V gene: TRBV27; CDR3 length: 11; J gene: TRBJ2-2; clone size: NA; CDR3 DNA: TGTGCCAGCAGTTTCACCGGGGAGCTGTTTTTT; CDR3 protein: CASSFTGELFF
D gene: NA; V gene: TRBV30; CDR3 length: 12; J gene: TRBJ2-1; clone size: NA; CDR3 DNA: TGTGCCTGGAGTTTTGGATCAGGTGAGCAGTTCTTC; CDR3 protein: CAWSFGSGEQFF
D gene: NA; V gene: TRBV18; CDR3 length: 14; J gene: TRBJ2-3; clone size: NA; CDR3 DNA: TGTGCCAGCTCACCGCTAGCCTCCACAGATACGCAGTATTTT; CDR3 protein: CASSPLASTDTQYF
D gene: TRBD2; V gene: TRBV30; CDR3 length: 15; J gene: TRBJ2-2; clone size: NA; CDR3 DNA: TGTGCCTGGAACCCTGCTAGCGGGAGGACCGGGGAGCTGTTTTTT; CDR3 protein: CAWNPASGRTGELFF
D gene: NA; V gene: TRBV7-2; CDR3 length: 15; J gene: TRBJ2-7; clone size: NA; CDR3 DNA: TGTGCCAGCAGCCAACAGGGTCCTCATTCCTACGAGCAGTACTTC; CDR3 protein: CASSQQGPHSYEQYF
D gene: NA; V gene: TRBV5-1; CDR3 length: 13; J gene: TRBJ2-5; clone size: NA; CDR3 DNA: TGCGCCAGCAGCTTGGAAGGGTCAGGGACCCAGTACTTC; CDR3 protein: CASSLEGSGTQYF
D gene: TRBD1; V gene: TRBV9; CDR3 length: 14; J gene: TRBJ2-2; clone size: NA; CDR3 DNA: TGTGCCAGCAGCCCCGGACAGGGGACCGGGGAGCTGTTTTTT; CDR3 protein: CASSPGQGTGELFF
D gene: TRBD1; V gene: TRBV7-9; CDR3 length: 15; J gene: TRBJ2-7; clone size: NA; CDR3 DNA: TGTGCCAGCAGGGATCACGGGACAGGCTCCCCGGAGCAGTACTTC; CDR3 protein: CASRDHGTGSPEQYF
D gene: NA; V gene: TRBV29-1; CDR3 length: 12; J gene: TRBJ2-1; clone size: NA; CDR3 DNA: TGCAGCGCCTGGACCCTCTACAATGAGCAGTTCTTC; CDR3 protein: CSAWTLYNEQFF
D gene: NA; V gene: TRBV7-4; CDR3 length: 20; J gene: TRBJ2-1; clone size: NA; CDR3 DNA: TGTGCCAGCAGCGGAGATCATGAGGACCTCCTACTGAGCTCCTACAATGAGCAGTTCTTC; CDR3 protein: CASSGDHEDLLLSSYNEQFF
D gene: TRBD2; V gene: TRBV10-1; CDR3 length: 16; J gene: TRBJ2-3; clone size: NA; CDR3 DNA: TGCGCCAGCAGTGGGGCCCCAGCGGGAGGATCAGATACGCAGTATTTT; CDR3 protein: CASSGAPAGGSDTQYF
D gene: NA; V gene: TRBV10-1; CDR3 length: 10; J gene: TRBJ1-1; clone size: few; CDR3 DNA: TGCGCCTCTATGAACACTGAAGCTTTCTTT; CDR3 protein: CASMNTEAFF
D gene: NA; V gene: TRBV11-1; CDR3 length: 14; J gene: TRBJ2-7; clone size: NA; CDR3 DNA: TGTGCCAGCAGCTTACGGGGGGCTATCTACGAGCAGTACTTC; CDR3 protein: CASSLRGAIYEQYF
D gene: TRBD1; V gene: TRBV28; CDR3 length: 15; J gene: TRBJ1-2; clone size: NA; CDR3 DNA: TGTGCCAGCAGTCGTCCCGGGACAGGCTTCCCCCCCTACACCTTC; CDR3 protein: CASSRPGTGFPPYTF
D gene: NA; V gene: TRBV19; CDR3 length: 15; J gene: TRBJ1-1; clone size: NA; CDR3 DNA: TGTGCCAGTAGTTCGGGCACAGGACGGAACACTGAAGCTTTCTTT; CDR3 protein: CASSSGTGRNTEAFF
D gene: NA; V gene: TRBV7-2; CDR3 length: 15; J gene: TRBJ2-3; clone size: NA; CDR3 DNA: TGTGCCAGCAGCTTGGCAGAAACTAGCACAGATACGCAGTATTTT; CDR3 protein: CASSLAETSTDTQYF
D gene: TRBD1; V gene: TRBV5-1; CDR3 length: 14; J gene: TRBJ1-1; clone size: NA; CDR3 DNA: TGCGCCAGCAGCGCAAAAAGCCGGGACAGGGAAGCTTTCTTT; CDR3 protein: CASSAKSRDREAFF
D gene: NA; V gene: TRBV6-5; CDR3 length: 15; J gene: TRBJ1-2; clone size: NA; CDR3 DNA: TGTGCCAGCAGTTTAAAGGGTTTACAAAACTATGGCTACACCTTC; CDR3 protein: CASSLKGLQNYGYTF
D gene: NA; V gene: TRBV9; CDR3 length: 14; J gene: TRBJ2-7; clone size: NA; CDR3 DNA: TGTGCCAGCAGCGCCGAAGGGACCACCTACGAGCAGTACTTC; CDR3 protein: CASSAEGTTYEQYF